Presented here are 24 T cell receptor beta chains from one specimen sequenced in a study of OX40 agonist ivuxolimab in advanced cancers. The method was immunoSEQ multiplex PCR; TCRdb's version includes in-frame clones alone and lacks a portion of them. The sample consists of fewer than 80,000 clones, around 90% of them appearing once. The sample consisted of CD4+ or CD8+ T cells sorted from blood, taken in a trial of the OX40 agonist ivuxolimab. The receptors derive from an adult with an advanced solid tumor such as melanoma, head and neck, liver or kidney cancer.

The rearrangement joins TRBV11-2 to TRBJ2-7, with TRBD2 matching over 8 bases. Germline V lookup: CDR1 SGHAT, CDR2 FQNNGV. The CDR3 has 14 amino acids. V gave up 5 bases and J gave up 7 bases; unmatched junction bases: 10. CDR3 protein: CASSPTSGMAEQYF. CDR3 nucleotides: TGTGCCAGCAGCCCCACTAGCGGCATGGCGGAGCAGTACTTC.

The rearrangement joins TRBV28 to TRBJ1-2; D is ambiguous. The CDR3 contains 16 residues. Trimming stripped 8 bases from V and 2 bases from J, with 21 bases between. The germline V gene encodes CDR1 MDHEN and CDR2 SYDVKM. CDR3 DNA sequence: TGTGCCAGCGGATCCTTACCCCCCACTACCAACTATGGCTACACCTTC. Translation gives CASGSLPPTTNYGYTF.

The sample holds one count of this clone. The DNA of the CDR3 is TGCGCCAGCAGCTTGGAGTGGTTCTCCTCCTACAATGAGCAGTTCTTC. Its translation: CASSLEWFSSYNEQFF. J is TRBJ2-1 and V is TRBV5-1; no clear D gene. V shed 0 bases and J shed 0 bases, with 10 bases lying between them. Per the germline V gene, CDR1 is SGHRS and CDR2 is YFSETQ. The CDR3 runs to 16 residues.

V gene TRBV9 combines with J gene TRBJ2-1, with 8 bases fitting TRBD1. The germline gives CDR1 SGDLS, CDR2 YYNGEE. V was pared by 4 bases and J by 4 bases, with 7 bases of the junction left unmatched. There are 15 residues in the CDR3. The CDR3 loop reads CASSTSGTGYNEQFF. DNA for the CDR3: TGTGCCAGCAGCACCTCGGGGACAGGTTACAATGAGCAGTTCTTC.

The chain uses TRBV4-1 and TRBJ2-7; 9 bases are shared with TRBD2. Germline assignment: CDR1 MGHRA and CDR2 YSYEKL. After removal of 3 bases from V and 5 bases from J, the junction contained 8 bases not matched to a gene. This CDR3 comprises 15 residues. The CDR3 loop reads CASSHFGREGHEQYF. CDR3 in DNA: TGCGCCAGCAGCCATTTCGGGCGGGAGGGCCACGAGCAGTACTTC.

The chain joins TRBV19 to TRBJ2-1; 12 bases are a match to TRBD2. V was pared by 6 bases and J by 9 bases, with 3 bases of the junction left unmatched. The V gene's germline CDR1 is LNHDA and CDR2 SQIVND (reference sequence). This CDR3 is 13 amino acids long. CDR3 amino acids: CASRTSGSAEQFF. CDR3 bases: TGTGCCAGTAGGACTAGCGGGAGTGCTGAGCAGTTCTTC.

This chain joins TRBV7-8 and TRBJ2-1; no clear D. CDR3 length: 15 residues. Trimming stripped 5 bases from V and 0 bases from J, with 11 bases between. Germline lookup yields CDR1 SGHVS and CDR2 FQNEAQ. CDR3 sequence: CASSPFKSSYNEQFF. In nucleotides, the CDR3 is TGTGCCAGCAGCCCTTTTAAGAGCTCCTACAATGAGCAGTTCTTC. Full variable domain (missing parts from reference TRBV7-8 and TRBJ2-1): GAGVSQSPRYKVAKRGQDVALRCDPISGHVSLFWYQQALGQGPEFLTYFQNEAQLDKSGLPSDRFFAERPEGSVSTLKIQRTQQEDSAVYLCASSPFKSSYNEQFFGPGTRLTVL.

The chain is built from TRBV4-3 and TRBJ2-7; D gene uncertain. Trimming pared 1 base from V and 6 bases from J, leaving 10 bases between. The CDR3 length is 13 residues. Germline V gene data show CDR1 as LGHNA and CDR2 as YSLEER. The CDR3 spells CASSQGAGGEQYF. As DNA, the CDR3 is TGCGCCAGCAGCCAAGGGGCAGGTGGCGAGCAGTACTTC.

V is TRBV5-6 and J is TRBJ1-3, with D uncertain. Germline V gene data show CDR1 as SGHDT and CDR2 as YYEEEE. The CDR3 extends over 12 amino acids. Trimming shortened V by 7 bases and J by 4 bases, and 9 bases separated the two germline ends. This CDR3 reads CASSLGGNTIYF. The DNA for the CDR3 is TGTGCCAGCTCCTTAGGGGGAAACACCATATATTTT. Full variable domain (rest looked up from reference TRBV5-6 and TRBJ1-3): DAGVTQSPTHLIKTRGQQVTLRCSPKSGHDTVSWYQQALGQGPQFIFQYYEEEERQRGNFPDRFSGHQFPNYSSELNVNALLLGDSALYLCASSLGGNTIYFGEGSWLTVV.

A remark on this clone: This sample also contains other DNA sequences that code for the same CDR3. CDR3 in amino acids: CASSQEGSSNYGYTF. DNA for the CDR3: TGCGCCAGCAGCCAAGAGGGCTCGTCTAACTATGGCTACACCTTC. The V and J genes are TRBV4-3 and TRBJ1-2; D not resolved. V lost 0 bases and J lost 0, with 8 bases in between. The CDR3 is 15 residues long. Per germline, CDR1 LGHNA and CDR2 YSLEER.

By frequency in the sample, this clone is medium-sized (0.01 to 0.1%). Distinct nucleotide sequences in the sample also encode this CDR3. The rearrangement uses TRBV15 and TRBJ2-7; D may be TRBD1 or TRBD2 (6 bases each). The CDR3 spans 14 residues. Germline V gives CDR1 LNHNV, CDR2 YYDKDF (reference sequence). V dropped 0 bases and J dropped 5 bases, with 11 bases sitting between them. DNA for the CDR3: TGTGCCACCAGCAGAGAGCTCGGGGGCCACGAGCAGTACTTC. Amino acids: CATSRELGGHEQYF.

This clone showed up just once. V and J are TRBV25-1 and TRBJ2-3, with 7 bases fitting TRBD2. The V gene end was trimmed by 2 bases and the J gene end by 0 bases; junction bases not matched to a gene: 11. The germline gives CDR1 MGHDK, CDR2 SYGVNS. The CDR3 has 18 residues. CDR3 sequence: CASSEGPWGRASTDTQYF. The CDR3 DNA is TGTGCCAGCAGTGAAGGACCCTGGGGGAGGGCCAGCACAGATACGCAGTATTTT.

The chain uses TRBV13 and TRBJ2-7; the match to TRBD1 covers 8 bases. The V gene end was trimmed by 6 bases and the J gene end by 4 bases; junction bases not matched to a gene: 5. CDR1 is PRHDT, CDR2 FYEKMQ, per germline (reference sequence). The CDR3 runs to 13 residues. CDR3 amino acids: CASRGTGGYEQYF. CDR3 DNA sequence: TGTGCCAGCAGGGGGACAGGAGGATACGAGCAGTACTTC.

This clone was found once. The chain employs TRBV9 and TRBJ2-3; 10 positions match TRBD1. With 4 bases clipped from V and 2 bases from J, the junction kept 7 bases outside the gene matches. This CDR3 comprises 16 residues. Germline CDR1 and CDR2: SGDLS and YYNGEE. In DNA, the CDR3 is TGTGCCAGCAGCCTCCGGGACAGGGGAGTCACAGATACGCAGTATTTT. Protein: CASSLRDRGVTDTQYF.

This chain links TRBV6-5 with TRBJ2-7; unclear D gene. V dropped 2 bases and J dropped 7 bases, with 18 bases sitting between them. Germline V CDR1 and CDR2: MNHEY, SVGAGI. CDR3 length equals 15 residues. The CDR3 sequence: CASSYVTENPLEQYF. DNA of the CDR3: TGTGCCAGCAGTTACGTGACGGAGAACCCTTTGGAGCAGTACTTC.

The chain couples TRBV7-9 to TRBJ2-7; TRBD1 is a possible D gene (6 bases). CDR3 size: 14 residues. The germline V and J ends were trimmed by 0 bases and 6 bases, with 12 bases remaining between them. The germline CDR1 and CDR2 sequences are SEHNR and FQNEAQ (reference sequence). CDR3 amino acids: CASSLAGARSEQYF. As DNA, the CDR3 is TGTGCCAGCAGCTTAGCGGGGGCGCGAAGCGAGCAGTACTTC.

The chain joins TRBV6-5 to TRBJ1-1, with 7 bases that match TRBD1. The germline V gene has CDR1 MNHEY and CDR2 SVGAGI. This CDR3 comprises 15 residues. With 5 bases clipped from V and 2 bases from J, the junction kept 8 bases outside the gene matches. In DNA form, the CDR3 reads TGTGCCAGCAGTGCGTACAGGGGCGAAAACACTGAAGCTTTCTTT. Translated, it gives CASSAYRGENTEAFF.

V gene TRBV4-3 combines with J gene TRBJ2-7; a weak D match, TRBD1 (5 bases). Trimming took 0 bases from V and 2 from J, leaving 8 bases between them. The CDR3 runs 14 residues. The germline gives CDR1 LGHNA, CDR2 YSLEER. The CDR3 DNA follows: TGCGCCAGCAGCCAAGATAGGGGAACCTACGAGCAGTACTTC. This sequence encodes CASSQDRGTYEQYF.

This chain connects TRBV29-1 to TRBJ2-6; D ambiguous. Per the germline V gene, CDR1 is SQVTM and CDR2 is ANQGSEA. The CDR3 loop spans 13 amino acids. V was pared by 3 bases and J by 2 bases, with 5 bases between. CDR3 DNA: TGCAGCGTTGAGGTTCCTGGGGCCAACGTCCTGACTTTC. Amino acid sequence: CSVEVPGANVLTF. Filled out from reference TRBV29-1 and TRBJ2-6, the complete variable domain reads SAVISQKPSRDICQRGTSLTIQCQVDSQVTMMFWYRQQPGQSLTLIATANQGSEATYESGFVIDKFPISRPNLTFSTLTVSNMSPEDSSIYLCSVEVPGANVLTFGAGSRLTVL.

The chain combines TRBV14 with TRBJ2-7; D ambiguous. Per the germline V gene, CDR1 is SGHDN and CDR2 is FVKESK. The V end was cut by 0 bases, the J end by 2 bases, with 11 bases between. CDR3 length: 15 residues. CDR3 residues: CASSQDRAATYEQYF. CDR3 nucleotides: TGTGCCAGCAGCCAAGATCGGGCAGCCACCTACGAGCAGTACTTC.

This rearrangement joins TRBV7-2 to TRBJ2-3, with a tentative D call TRBD2 (5 bases). This CDR3 region has 15 residues. Germline CDR1 and CDR2: SGHTA and FQGNSA. Trimming took off 1 base at V and 4 bases at J, with 12 bases between the two ends. CDR3 residues: CASSLEGSAPDTQYF. Here the CDR3 DNA reads TGTGCCAGCAGCTTAGAAGGTAGCGCCCCAGATACGCAGTATTTT.

This sequence joins TRBV28 and TRBJ2-1; D is uncertain. V was cut by 3 bases and J by 8 bases, with 14 bases left in between. The germline V gene has CDR1 MDHEN and CDR2 SYDVKM. The CDR3 is made up of 14 amino acids. The CDR3 loop reads CASSFPMGGDEQFF. CDR3 nucleotides: TGTGCCAGCAGTTTCCCGATGGGTGGGGATGAGCAGTTCTTC.

This clone was observed a single time. The CDR3 region has the DNA TGTGCCAGCAGTCCCGGGACAGGGGGTGTCGATGAGCAGTTCTTC. Translating gives CASSPGTGGVDEQFF. The chain is built from TRBV6-5 and TRBJ2-1; 11 bases fit TRBD1. This CDR3 has 15 amino acids. J lost 8 bases, V lost 5 bases, and 8 bases had no gene match. In germline, CDR1 is MNHEY, CDR2 SVGAGI.

The gene calls are TRBV4-1 and TRBJ1-1, with 9 bases lining up with TRBD1. CDR1 and CDR2 (germline): MGHRA, YSYEKL. The V segment lost 3 bases and the J segment 4 bases; nucleotides outside the gene matches: 3. The CDR3 runs to 14 residues. The CDR3 reads CASSHSQGATEAFF. As DNA, the CDR3 is TGCGCCAGCAGCCACTCACAGGGGGCCACTGAAGCTTTCTTT.